Sequencing of this T cell receptor (beta chain) was carried out in a study of T-cell reconstitution after alpha-beta-depleted transplantation in children. Unique molecular identifiers featured in how the TCRbeta library was prepared. TCRdb analysed the PCR reads with MiXCR anew, one entry per CDR3 protein. Among about 980,000 distinct CDR3 sequences listed, about 26% were seen once. V was clipped by 1 base and J by 4 bases; unmatched bases: 2. The CDR3 extends over 15 amino acids. Per germline, CDR1 LNHNV and CDR2 YYDKDF (reference sequence). This specimen was PBMCs, mostly from graft donor cells, taken 360 days after TCRalphabeta/CD19-depleted stem cell transplant. The chain has TRBV15 and TRBJ2-7, with 12 bases aligning to TRBD1. This receptor was identified in a boy under two years old who had a stem cell transplant for SCID, so the T cells may come from the graft donor. CDR3 in amino acids: CATSRAGQGAYEQYF. The CDR3, as DNA: TGTGCCACCAGCAGAGCGGGACAGGGGGCATACGAGCAGTACTTC.